The 32 T cell receptor beta chains listed next were all sequenced from one sample in a study of regulatory T cells in long-lasting Graves disease. Described time point: persistent/refractory GD, antithyroid drugs over 5 years with positive TRAb. Following extraction of RNA from PBMCs, that RNA was used to make the TCR library. To make TCR beta libraries, researchers used iRepertoire HTBI primers and Arm-PCR of CDR3 regions. Using its own MiXCR run on the multiplex PCR reads, TCRdb lists one record per CDR3 protein. The repertoire includes 400,000 to 500,000 distinct CDR3 sequences, around 20% of them detected once, and 13% to 15% sits in the top ten. The sequences come from peripheral blood mononuclear cells (PBMCs), collected when the disease was refractory, from a patient treated with antithyroid drugs. These receptors were taken from a female donor with Graves disease.

The genes are TRBV19 and TRBJ2-7; weak D call: TRBD1 (6 bases). In germline, CDR1 is LNHDA, CDR2 SQIVND (reference sequence). This CDR3 spans 15 amino acids. The V end lost 6 bases, the J end lost 0 bases, and 15 bases lay between the germline ends. The CDR3 sequence: CASSRQVFSSYEQYF. Written as DNA, the CDR3 is TGTGCCAGTAGCCGACAGGTTTTCAGCTCCTACGAGCAGTACTTC.

Concerning this clonotype itself: A much larger clone differs by one base, so this may be a read error. The V and J genes are TRBV29-1 and TRBJ2-5, with D hard to call. V lost 4 bases and J 0 bases, leaving 9 bases between the germline ends. This CDR3 has 13 amino acids. Germline lookup yields CDR1 SQVTM and CDR2 ANQGSEA. The CDR3 loop is CSVAPGNQETQYF. In nucleotides, the CDR3 is TGCAGCGTTGCCCCGGGCAACCAAGAGACCCAGTACTTC.

The sample holds many counts of this clonotype. The chain combines TRBV20-1 with TRBJ2-5; the D is unclear. Per the germline V gene, CDR1 is DFQATT and CDR2 is SNEGSKA (reference sequence). The CDR3 runs 12 residues. The DNA of the CDR3 is TGCAGCGCCGCGAGACCTGGGGAGACCCAGTACTTC. Its protein product is CSAARPGETQYF.

The sample holds a few counts of this clonotype. The rearrangement joins TRBV20-1 to TRBJ1-6; D gene ambiguous. Per germline, CDR1 DFQATT and CDR2 SNEGSKA (reference sequence). The CDR3 consists of 14 residues. V gave up 5 bases and J gave up 10 bases, with 18 bases separating them. The CDR3 sequence is CSARPDPTQSPLHF. Here the CDR3 DNA reads TGCAGTGCTCGACCTGATCCCACCCAGTCACCCCTCCACTTT.

The genes are TRBV5-6 and TRBJ2-5; D gene uncertain. CDR1 is SGHDT and CDR2 is YYEEEE in the germline V gene. Between the trimmed V and J ends, which lost 4 bases and 1 base, there was a span of 17 bases. CDR3 length: 16 amino acids. CDR3 DNA sequence: TGTGCCAGCAGCCCAATCACCCCTAATCCCCAAGAGACCCAGTACTTC. As protein: CASSPITPNPQETQYF.

As to this clonotype: A much more abundant neighbour one base away suggests this may be a read error. CDR3 bases: TGTGCCAGCAGCAAAGCCCCGGGGGTCTCTGGCTGCGAGCAGTACTTC. Its protein product is CASSKAPGVSGCEQYF. The chain carries TRBV11-2 and TRBJ2-7; possibly TRBD2 for D (6 bases). The length of the CDR3 is 16 residues. CDR1 and CDR2 (germline): SGHAT, FQNNGV. V lost 5 bases to trimming and J lost 6 bases, with 23 bases between them.

CDR3 in DNA: TGTGCCAGAGTCCGAGAGTGCCAAGAGACCCAGTACTTC. Its translation is CARVRECQETQYF. The V call is TRBV11-3, the J call TRBJ2-5; D uncertain. Trimming shortened V by 9 bases and J by 1 base, and 12 bases separated the two germline ends. The CDR3 runs to 13 residues. The V gene's germline CDR1 is SGHNT and CDR2 YENEEA.

This clonotype showed up many times. The gene calls are TRBV10-2 and TRBJ2-7, with 10 bases fitting TRBD1. Germline loops: CDR1 WSHSY, CDR2 SAAADI. The V and J ends lost 6 bases and 4 bases, in that order; junction bases with no gene match: 6. This CDR3 comprises 14 residues. In DNA form, the CDR3 reads TGCGCCAGCAGCACCGGGACAGGGGATTACGAGCAGTACTTC. Translation: CASSTGTGDYEQYF.

This clonotype was picked up one time. This chain connects TRBV6-2 or TRBV6-3 to TRBJ2-7; D is possibly TRBD1 or TRBD2 (5 bases each). The germline V gene encodes CDR1 MNHEY and CDR2 SVGEGT. This CDR3 spans 12 amino acids. V lost 8 bases and J lost 6, with 14 bases in between. The CDR3 sequence: CASEGRVSEQYF. CDR3 sequence (DNA): TGTGCCAGCGAGGGGCGGGTTTCCGAGCAGTACTTC.

Many counts were recorded for this clonotype. The genes are TRBV6-2 or TRBV6-3 and TRBJ1-6, with TRBD1 as a possible D gene (5 bases). CDR1 and CDR2 from the germline V gene are MNHEY and SVGEGT. This CDR3 has 13 residues. Deletions cut 2 bases from V and 8 bases from J, with 7 bases between. The CDR3 sequence: CASSYVGDSPLHF. CDR3 sequence (DNA): TGTGCCAGCAGTTACGTGGGGGATTCACCCCTCCACTTT.

This clonotype has at least ten counts. The rearrangement joins TRBV7-9 to TRBJ2-5; D is perhaps TRBD2 (5 bases). The CDR3 length is 16 residues. Germline V gene lookup returns CDR1 SEHNR and CDR2 FQNEAQ (reference sequence). Trimming took off 6 bases at V and 5 bases at J, with 22 bases between the two ends. CDR3 residues: CASSYPNRATRETQYF. CDR3 nucleotides: TGTGCCAGCAGTTATCCTAACCGGGCTACTAGGGAGACCCAGTACTTC.

The rearrangement links TRBV12-3 or TRBV12-4 to TRBJ2-3; D ambiguous. There are 11 residues in the CDR3. V gave up 7 bases and J gave up 2 bases, with 4 bases separating them. The CDR3 spells CASKYTDTQYF. In nucleotides, the CDR3 is TGTGCCAGCAAATACACAGATACGCAGTATTTT.

As regards this clonotype: A much more abundant neighbour one base away suggests this may be a read error. The chain has TRBV7-7 and TRBJ2-2; D is undetermined. The ends were cut back, 2 bases at V and 4 bases at J, with 5 bases in the middle. This CDR3 comprises 13 residues. The germline gives CDR1 SSHAT, CDR2 FNYEAQ (reference sequence). The DNA for the CDR3 is TGTGCCAGCAGCTTATCGGTCACCGGGGAGCTGTTTTTT. Its protein product is CASSLSVTGELFF.

This clonotype was recorded many times. The chain combines TRBV28 with TRBJ2-6; D gene uncertain. Germline V gives CDR1 MDHEN, CDR2 SYDVKM. The CDR3 is 14 amino acids. V was trimmed by 6 bases and J by 0 bases, leaving 6 bases between them. The CDR3 is CASRGFSGANVLTF. The DNA for the CDR3 is TGTGCCAGCAGGGGCTTCTCTGGGGCCAACGTCCTGACTTTC.

The chain uses TRBV30 and TRBJ2-7, with TRBD1 matching over 10 bases. The CDR3 has 14 amino acids. CDR1 is GTSNPN, CDR2 SVGIG, per germline (reference sequence). The junction had 9 bases not matched to a gene; V was cut back by 5 bases and J by 5 bases. The CDR3 DNA reads as TGTGCCTGGCAGTACTCCGGGACAGGGGACGAGCAGTACTTC. Protein product: CAWQYSGTGDEQYF.

CDR3 amino acids: CASSEKGRTSTDTQYF. Written as DNA, the CDR3 is TGTGCCAGCAGTGAGAAGGGCCGTACTAGCACAGATACGCAGTATTTT. This sequence joins TRBV2 and TRBJ2-3; D not resolved. The CDR3 loop spans 16 amino acids. Trimming pared 3 bases from V and 0 bases from J, leaving 13 bases between. The germline gives CDR1 SNHLY, CDR2 FYNNEI.

This clonotype turned up a few times. V gene TRBV19 combines with J gene TRBJ1-5; 8 bases are a match to TRBD1. Germline V gene data show CDR1 as LNHDA and CDR2 as SQIVND (reference sequence). CDR3 size: 13 residues. J gave up 9 bases and V 6 bases, and 7 bases lay outside the gene matches. CDR3 bases: TGTGCCAGTAGCGACAGGGGAATGCGGCCCCAGCATTTT. Translating gives CASSDRGMRPQHF.

The V gene is TRBV2, the J gene TRBJ2-7, with D perhaps being TRBD1 or TRBD2 (5 bases each). Germline assignment: CDR1 SNHLY and CDR2 FYNNEI. Between the trimmed V and J ends, which lost 3 bases and 6 bases, there was a span of 15 bases. The CDR3 length is 14 residues. The CDR3 spells CASSDLTGRGEQYF. The CDR3 DNA is TGTGCCAGCAGTGACCTAACGGGGCGAGGCGAGCAGTACTTC.

This clonotype was recorded at least ten times. The chain is built from TRBV2 and TRBJ2-7; 12 nucleotides align to TRBD2. V gave up 6 bases and J gave up 3 bases; unmatched junction bases: 6. CDR1 SNHLY and CDR2 FYNNEI come from the germline V gene. The CDR3 sequence is 15 residues long. The CDR3 DNA sequence: TGTGCCAGCAGGGATCTAGCGGGAGGGCTCTACGAGCAGTACTTC. This gives the protein CASRDLAGGLYEQYF. Looking up the rest from reference TRBV2 and TRBJ2-7 gives the full variable domain: EPEVTQTPSHQVTQMGQEVILRCVPISNHLYFYWYRQILGQKVEFLVSFYNNEISEKSEIFDDQFSVERPDGSNFTLKIRSTKLEDSAMYFCASRDLAGGLYEQYFGPGTRLTVT.

This chain connects TRBV5-6 to TRBJ2-7, with 7 positions matching TRBD1. CDR1 is SGHDT and CDR2 is YYEEEE in the germline V gene. This CDR3 region has 18 residues. V dropped 3 bases and J dropped 2; count of bases not matched to a gene: 17. CDR3: CASSSTSGWTGPTYEQYF. The DNA of the CDR3 is TGTGCCAGCAGCTCTACTTCCGGATGGACAGGCCCAACCTACGAGCAGTACTTC.

This clonotype was recorded at least ten times. This chain uses TRBV28 with TRBJ2-5, with 10 bases matching TRBD2. The CDR3 has 18 residues. Germline V gene data show CDR1 as MDHEN and CDR2 as SYDVKM. V trimming: 2 bases; J trimming: 2 bases; junction bases outside the gene matches: 11. CDR3: CASSLGASGSKWQETQYF. CDR3 nucleotides: TGTGCCAGCAGTTTAGGGGCTAGCGGGAGTAAGTGGCAAGAGACCCAGTACTTC.

This chain uses TRBV10-1 with TRBJ1-5; tentatively, D is TRBD1 (5 bases). CDR3 length equals 13 residues. Germline-derived CDR1 and CDR2 are WNHNN and SYGVQD (reference sequence). The CDR3 sequence: CPTETGSNQPQHF. For the CDR3, the DNA is TGCCCCACCGAAACAGGTAGCAATCAGCCCCAGCATTTT.

This clonotype has more than one count but fewer than ten. CDR3 DNA sequence: TGTGCCAGCAGCCACCTCCGGGACACAGAAGAGACCCAGTACTTC. Translated, it gives CASSHLRDTEETQYF. The chain has TRBV3-1 and TRBJ2-5; TRBD1 is a possible D gene (6 bases). This CDR3 has 15 residues. From germline, CDR1 is LGHDT and CDR2 YNNKEL (reference sequence). The germline V and J ends were trimmed by 3 bases and 3 bases, with 14 bases remaining between them.

The rearrangement links TRBV7-2 to TRBJ2-7; no definite D call. Germline CDR1 and CDR2: SGHTA and FQGNSA. The CDR3 consists of 15 residues. V was trimmed by 3 bases and J by 0 bases, leaving 12 bases between them. The CDR3 DNA reads as TGTGCCAGCAGCTTTGTCGGATCGAGCTCCTACGAGCAGTACTTC. The encoded protein is CASSFVGSSSYEQYF.

This chain connects TRBV3-1 to TRBJ2-3; D call uncertain. With 1 base removed from V and 6 bases from J, the gap between germline ends came to 11 bases. The CDR3 is made up of 14 amino acids. The V gene's germline CDR1 is LGHDT and CDR2 YNNKEL (reference sequence). CDR3 in amino acids: CASSQGAFDDTQYF. CDR3 in DNA: TGTGCCAGCAGCCAAGGGGCTTTCGATGATACGCAGTATTTT.

J is TRBJ2-5 and V is TRBV30; D unresolved. The CDR3 has 11 amino acids. CDR1 is GTSNPN and CDR2 is SVGIG in the germline V gene (reference sequence). V gave up 2 bases and J gave up 5 bases, with 6 bases separating them. The CDR3 region is CAWSRGETQYF. Here the CDR3 DNA reads TGTGCCTGGAGTCGAGGTGAGACCCAGTACTTC.

In its sample, this clonotype was seen many times. The chain combines TRBV11-2 with TRBJ1-1; TRBD1 is a possible D gene (5 bases). This CDR3 is built from 14 residues. Trimming removed 4 bases at V and 4 bases at J, with 13 bases between. Germline V lookup: CDR1 SGHAT, CDR2 FQNNGV. The CDR3 here is CASSSGPMGTEAFF. CDR3 nucleotides: TGTGCCAGCAGCTCGGGACCTATGGGCACTGAAGCTTTCTTT.

The sample holds a few counts of this clonotype. The chain links TRBV7-3 to TRBJ1-1; TRBD1 aligns across 11 bases. Trimming removed 5 bases from V and 5 bases from J; junction bases left unmatched: 10. This CDR3 spans 16 amino acids. Germline-derived CDR1 and CDR2 are SGHTA and FQGTGA. The CDR3 coding sequence is TGTGCCAGCAGCCGCGGACAGGGGGCGCGGAGGACTGAAGCTTTCTTT. Residues: CASSRGQGARRTEAFF.

This clonotype has at least ten counts. The chain employs TRBV14 and TRBJ1-5; perhaps TRBD1 as D (5 bases). Looked up from germline, CDR1 is SGHDN and CDR2 is FVKESK. The CDR3 runs to 13 residues. V lost 4 bases and J 3 bases, leaving 7 bases between the germline ends. The CDR3 is CASSPGLNQPQHF. CDR3 DNA sequence: TGTGCCAGCAGCCCAGGGCTCAATCAGCCCCAGCATTTT.

This clonotype was seen ten or more times. V gene TRBV12-3 or TRBV12-4 combines with J gene TRBJ2-2; tentatively, D is TRBD1 or TRBD2 (7 bases each). CDR3 length: 15 residues. With 6 bases removed from V and 5 bases from J, the gap between germline ends came to 16 bases. This CDR3 reads CASREQGRETGELFF. The CDR3, as DNA: TGTGCCAGCAGGGAACAGGGGAGGGAAACCGGGGAGCTGTTTTTT.

This clonotype was counted once. For the CDR3, the DNA is TGTGCCAGCAGCAGGACAGGGTTCAATGAGCAGTTCTTC. This gives the protein CASSRTGFNEQFF. The chain couples TRBV12-3 or TRBV12-4 to TRBJ2-1; 8 bases agree with TRBD1. CDR3 length: 13 amino acids. Trimming cost V 6 bases and J 6 bases; bases outside gene matches: 4.

The table lists this clonotype with a few counts. V and J are TRBV19 and TRBJ2-6; perhaps TRBD1 as D (6 bases). The V gene lost 4 bases and the J gene lost 4 bases, with 11 bases spanning the gap. The germline CDR1 and CDR2 sequences are LNHDA and SQIVND (reference sequence). This CDR3 is built from 15 residues. Here the CDR3 DNA reads TGTGCCAGTAGTACAGGGGCGGCCGGGGCCAACGTCCTGACTTTC. It translates to CASSTGAAGANVLTF.